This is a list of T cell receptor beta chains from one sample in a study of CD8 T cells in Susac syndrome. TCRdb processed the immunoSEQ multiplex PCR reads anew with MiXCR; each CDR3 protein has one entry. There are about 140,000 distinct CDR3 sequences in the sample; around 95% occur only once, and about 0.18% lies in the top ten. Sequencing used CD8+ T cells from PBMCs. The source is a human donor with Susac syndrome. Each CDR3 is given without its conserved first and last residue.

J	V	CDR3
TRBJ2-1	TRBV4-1	ASSQDPPSYNEQF
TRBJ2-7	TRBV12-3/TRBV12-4	ASSLVGGDEQY
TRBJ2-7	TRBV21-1	ARGYEQY
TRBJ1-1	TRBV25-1	ASSARTGKNTEAF
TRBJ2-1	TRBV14	ASSQPRGGAPYNEQF
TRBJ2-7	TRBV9	ASSVGGGSPLEQY
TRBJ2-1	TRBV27	ASSSHSGRDEQF
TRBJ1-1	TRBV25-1	ASSESGGEAF
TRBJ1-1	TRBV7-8	ASSLGGERVEAF
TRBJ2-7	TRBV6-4	ASSDFTGTYEQY
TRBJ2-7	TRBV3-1	ASSKGSSHGYEQY
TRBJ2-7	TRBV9	ASSADSFYEQY
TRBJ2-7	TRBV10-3	AISESIMGYEQY
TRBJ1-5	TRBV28	ASGKGGNQPQH
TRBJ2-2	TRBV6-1	ASSGGMDSHHGELF
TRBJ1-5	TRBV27	ASSSDRESNQPQH